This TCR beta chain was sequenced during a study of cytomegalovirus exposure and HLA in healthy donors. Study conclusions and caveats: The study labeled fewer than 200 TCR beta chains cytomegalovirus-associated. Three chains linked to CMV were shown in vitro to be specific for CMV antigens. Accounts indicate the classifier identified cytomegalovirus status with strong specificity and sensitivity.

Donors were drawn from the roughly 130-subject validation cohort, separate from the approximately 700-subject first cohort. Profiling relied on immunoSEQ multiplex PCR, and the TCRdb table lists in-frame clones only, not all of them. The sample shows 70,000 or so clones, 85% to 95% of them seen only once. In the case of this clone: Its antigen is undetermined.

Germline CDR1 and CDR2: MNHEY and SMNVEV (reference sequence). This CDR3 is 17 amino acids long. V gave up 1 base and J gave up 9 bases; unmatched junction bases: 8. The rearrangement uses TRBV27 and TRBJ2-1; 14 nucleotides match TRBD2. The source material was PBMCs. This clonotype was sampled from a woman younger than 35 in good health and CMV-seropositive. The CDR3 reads CASSLFTGTSGSGEQFF. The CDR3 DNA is TGTGCCAGCAGTTTATTTACCGGGACTAGCGGGAGCGGTGAGCAGTTCTTC.